These 16 T cell receptor beta chains were sequenced from one sample in a study of somatic mutations in cytotoxic T cells in rheumatoid arthritis. TCRdb's copy holds only in-frame clones and misses some; the assay was immunoSEQ multiplex PCR. This sample has tens of thousands of clones, with about 83% found just once. Sequencing was carried out using CD8+ T cells sorted from blood. The source is an adult with rheumatoid arthritis.

This clone was observed once. This chain uses TRBV27 with TRBJ1-1; D is unresolved. Trimming left V 2 bases short and J 1 base short, with 5 bases between. The germline V gene has CDR1 MNHEY and CDR2 SMNVEV (reference sequence). This CDR3 is 13 amino acids long. The CDR3 DNA sequence: TGTGCCAGCAGTTTACTAGGGAACACTGAAGCTTTCTTT. It specifies CASSLLGNTEAFF.

The chain is built from TRBV10-3 and TRBJ2-3, with D possibly being TRBD1 or TRBD2 (5 bases each). Germline V CDR1 and CDR2: ENHRY, SYGVKD. CDR3 length equals 16 residues. Trimming removed 4 bases from V and 1 base from J, with 15 bases in between. CDR3 region: CAISGPQLGRTDTQYF. CDR3 DNA sequence: TGTGCCATCAGTGGGCCCCAACTGGGACGCACAGATACGCAGTATTTT.

V gene TRBV7-3 combines with J gene TRBJ1-1; 10 bases agree with TRBD1. The CDR3 covers 15 residues. V gave up 3 bases and J gave up 4 bases; unmatched junction bases: 5. The germline V gene encodes CDR1 SGHTA and CDR2 FQGTGA. CDR3 in DNA: TGTGCCAGCAGCTTGACAGGGGGCCGGGGCACTGAAGCTTTCTTT. Its translation: CASSLTGGRGTEAFF. The variable domain in full, completed from reference TRBV7-3 and TRBJ1-1, reads GAGVSQTPSNKVTEKGKYVELRCDPISGHTALYWYRQSLGQGPEFLIYFQGTGAADDSGLPNDRFFAVRPEGSVSTLKIQRTERGDSAVYLCASSLTGGRGTEAFFGQGTRLTVV.

The gene calls are TRBV28 and TRBJ2-7; D ambiguous. Trimming stripped 3 bases from V and 5 bases from J, with 14 bases between. CDR1 is MDHEN, CDR2 SYDVKM, per germline. CDR3 length: 14 amino acids. The CDR3, as DNA: TGTGCCAGCAGTTTCGAATCGAAGCGACACGAGCAGTACGTC. Protein sequence: CASSFESKRHEQYV.

Turning to this clone: Other nucleotide sequences from this sample produce the same CDR3. This sequence joins TRBV7-9 and TRBJ2-3, with 7 bases fitting TRBD2. This CDR3 comprises 15 residues. Germline CDR1 is SEHNR and CDR2 is FQNEAQ (reference sequence). V lost 3 bases, J lost 3 bases, and 6 bases stayed unmatched. This CDR3 reads CASSLGQGGTDTQYF. For the CDR3, the DNA is TGTGCCAGCAGCTTGGGGCAGGGAGGGACAGATACGCAGTATTTT.

The chain links TRBV9 to TRBJ2-1, with 9 bases that match TRBD2. Germline V lookup: CDR1 SGDLS, CDR2 YYNGEE. The CDR3 has 17 amino acids. J gave up 2 bases and V 4 bases, and 10 bases lay outside the gene matches. The CDR3 loop is CASSSAPGGGAYNEQFF. CDR3 nucleotide sequence: TGTGCCAGCAGCTCGGCGCCGGGCGGGGGGGCCTACAATGAGCAGTTCTTC.

The rearrangement joins TRBV25-1 to TRBJ1-6; 8 bases are shared with TRBD1. The CDR3 consists of 14 residues. V shed 3 bases and J 9 bases; nucleotides not matched to a gene: 4. Germline V lookup: CDR1 MGHDK, CDR2 SYGVNS. DNA of the CDR3: TGTGCCAGCAGTGAGCAGGGGGCAGGTTCACCCCTCCACTTT. Translated, it gives CASSEQGAGSPLHF.

The sample holds one count of this clone. This chain uses TRBV18 with TRBJ2-4; D ambiguous. V was shortened by 0 bases and J by 8 bases, with 14 bases between the two germline ends. This CDR3 has 15 residues. Germline CDR1 reads KGHSH; CDR2 reads LQKENI. The CDR3 DNA follows: TGTGCCAGCTCACCACCGCAGGTCCTCCCGCACATTCAGTACTTC. Residues: CASSPPQVLPHIQYF. Combining the CDR3 with reference TRBV18 and TRBJ2-4 gives the whole variable domain NAGVMQNPRHLVRRRGQEARLRCSPMKGHSHVYWYRQLPEEGLKFMVYLQKENIIDESGMPKERFSAEFPKEGPSILRIQQVVRGDSAAYFCASSPPQVLPHIQYFGAGTRLSVL.

The chain joins TRBV7-9 to TRBJ2-5; D may be TRBD1 or TRBD2 (5 bases each). The J call may not be correct, given that the DNA end is closer to TRBJ2-7. This CDR3 is built from 14 residues. Germline CDR1 is SEHNR and CDR2 is FQNEAQ (reference sequence). The CDR3 nucleotides read TGTGCCAGCAGCTCCCTGGGGGAATCCTACGAGCAGTACTTC. As protein: CASSSLGESYEQYF.

The chain couples TRBV7-9 to TRBJ1-1; 10 bases align to TRBD1. CDR1 is SEHNR, CDR2 FQNEAQ, per germline (reference sequence). V was clipped by 5 bases and J by 4 bases; unmatched bases: 4. This CDR3 comprises 14 residues. CDR3 amino acids: CASSPRDRGTEAFF. The CDR3 DNA reads as TGTGCCAGCAGCCCCCGGGACAGGGGCACTGAAGCTTTCTTT.

The V call is TRBV5-5, the J call TRBJ2-7; a possible D gene is TRBD1 (6 bases). Trimming took 4 bases from V and 5 from J, leaving 13 bases between them. This CDR3 spans 13 amino acids. The germline CDR1 and CDR2 sequences are SGHKS and YYEKEE (reference sequence). CDR3 nucleotides: TGTGCCAGCAGCCCTGACTGGACAGACGAGCAGTACTTC. Its translation: CASSPDWTDEQYF.

The gene calls are TRBV5-5 and TRBJ2-1; the D call may be TRBD1 or TRBD2 (6 bases each). From germline, CDR1 is SGHKS and CDR2 YYEKEE (reference sequence). The V end lost 0 bases, the J end lost 6 bases, and 10 bases lay between the germline ends. This CDR3 has 14 amino acids. CDR3 region: CASSLGLGGNEQFF. The CDR3 DNA follows: TGTGCCAGCAGCTTGGGACTAGGGGGCAATGAGCAGTTCTTC.

J is TRBJ2-5 and V is TRBV9, with 8 nucleotides matching TRBD2. CDR1 is SGDLS and CDR2 is YYNGEE in the germline V gene. V gave up 4 bases and J gave up 5 bases; unmatched junction bases: 13. The length of the CDR3 is 16 residues. CDR3 sequence reads: CASSRGLAGGGETQYF. CDR3 nucleotide sequence: TGTGCCAGCAGCCGCGGGTTGGCGGGGGGCGGGGAGACCCAGTACTTC.

V usage is TRBV7-8 and J usage is TRBJ2-1; D is perhaps TRBD1 or TRBD2 (6 bases each). The germline V gene encodes CDR1 SGHVS and CDR2 FQNEAQ. V was trimmed by 0 bases and J by 0 bases, leaving 12 bases between them. CDR3 length: 17 amino acids. CDR3 protein: CASSLAVGGSSYNEQFF. For the CDR3, the DNA is TGTGCCAGCAGCTTAGCGGTAGGGGGGAGCTCCTACAATGAGCAGTTCTTC.

The chain couples TRBV2 to TRBJ2-7; no clear D. Germline V gene data show CDR1 as SNHLY and CDR2 as FYNNEI. The CDR3 runs to 16 residues. Between the trimmed V and J ends, which lost 5 bases and 0 bases, there was a span of 17 bases. The CDR3 loop is CASSYGPHKSSYEQYV. DNA for the CDR3: TGTGCCAGCAGTTACGGACCCCATAAGAGCTCCTACGAGCAGTACGTC.

The CDR3 nucleotides are TGTGCCAGCAGCCCCCCACCTACCCCAGGGCGGGGAAACGGCTACACCTTC. Residues: CASSPPPTPGRGNGYTF. The chain is built from TRBV25-1 and TRBJ1-2, with a tentative D call TRBD1 (5 bases). This CDR3 is 17 amino acids long. CDR1 is MGHDK and CDR2 is SYGVNS in the germline V gene. V lost 6 bases and J lost 8, with 28 bases in between.